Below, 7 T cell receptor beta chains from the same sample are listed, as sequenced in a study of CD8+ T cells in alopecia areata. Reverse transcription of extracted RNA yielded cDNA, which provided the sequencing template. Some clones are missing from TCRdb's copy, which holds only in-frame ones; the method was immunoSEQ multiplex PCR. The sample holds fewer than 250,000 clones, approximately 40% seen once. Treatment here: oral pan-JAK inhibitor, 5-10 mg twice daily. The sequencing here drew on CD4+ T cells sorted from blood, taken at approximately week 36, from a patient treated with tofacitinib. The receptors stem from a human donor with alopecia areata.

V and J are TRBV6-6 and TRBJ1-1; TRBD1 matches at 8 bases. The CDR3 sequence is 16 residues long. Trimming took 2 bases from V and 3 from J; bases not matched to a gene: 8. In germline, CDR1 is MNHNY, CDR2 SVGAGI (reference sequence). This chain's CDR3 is CASSYHPGGGYTEAFF. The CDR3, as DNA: TGTGCCAGCAGTTACCACCCAGGGGGCGGTTACACTGAAGCTTTCTTT.

CDR3 protein: CASSVSGQVNQPQHF. CDR3 coding DNA: TGTGCCAGCAGCGTCTCGGGACAGGTCAATCAGCCCCAGCATTTT. V gene TRBV9 combines with J gene TRBJ1-5, with 8 bases matching TRBD1. Losses at the gene ends were 2 bases for V and 3 bases for J; bases not matched to a gene: 4. The germline gives CDR1 SGDLS, CDR2 YYNGEE. The CDR3 is made up of 15 amino acids.

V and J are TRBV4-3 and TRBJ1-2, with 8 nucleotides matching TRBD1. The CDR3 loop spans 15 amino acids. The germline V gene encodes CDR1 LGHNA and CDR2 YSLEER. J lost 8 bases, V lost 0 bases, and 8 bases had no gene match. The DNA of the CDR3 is TGCGCCAGCAGCCAAGATCCCCAGGGGGCTGAGGGCTACACCTTC. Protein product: CASSQDPQGAEGYTF.

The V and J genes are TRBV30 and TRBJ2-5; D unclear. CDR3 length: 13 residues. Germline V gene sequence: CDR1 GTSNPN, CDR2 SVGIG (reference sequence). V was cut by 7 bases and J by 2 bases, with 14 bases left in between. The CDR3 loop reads CASRPNDQETQYF. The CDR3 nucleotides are TGTGCCTCCAGGCCGAATGATCAAGAGACCCAGTACTTC.

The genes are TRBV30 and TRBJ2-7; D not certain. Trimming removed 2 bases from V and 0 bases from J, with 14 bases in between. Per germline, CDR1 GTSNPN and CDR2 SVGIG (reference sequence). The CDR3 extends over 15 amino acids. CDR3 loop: CAWSKLGRSSYEQYF. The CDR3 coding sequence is TGTGCCTGGAGTAAGTTAGGCAGGAGCTCCTACGAGCAGTACTTC.

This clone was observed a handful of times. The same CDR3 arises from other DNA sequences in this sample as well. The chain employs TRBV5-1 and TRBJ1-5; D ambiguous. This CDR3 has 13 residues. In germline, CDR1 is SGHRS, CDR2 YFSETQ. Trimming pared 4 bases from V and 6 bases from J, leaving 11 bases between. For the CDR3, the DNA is TGCGCCAGCAGCCTAACCACGGGTCAGCCCCAGCATTTT. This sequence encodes CASSLTTGQPQHF.

Here the CDR3 DNA reads TGTGCCAGCAGCTTAGCGGGACAATATACGCAGTATTTT. Residues: CASSLAGQYTQYF. The chain recombines TRBV7-9 with TRBJ2-3; weak D call: TRBD1 (6 bases). Trimming removed 0 bases from V and 7 bases from J, with 8 bases in between. In germline, CDR1 is SEHNR, CDR2 FQNEAQ (reference sequence). This CDR3 comprises 13 residues.